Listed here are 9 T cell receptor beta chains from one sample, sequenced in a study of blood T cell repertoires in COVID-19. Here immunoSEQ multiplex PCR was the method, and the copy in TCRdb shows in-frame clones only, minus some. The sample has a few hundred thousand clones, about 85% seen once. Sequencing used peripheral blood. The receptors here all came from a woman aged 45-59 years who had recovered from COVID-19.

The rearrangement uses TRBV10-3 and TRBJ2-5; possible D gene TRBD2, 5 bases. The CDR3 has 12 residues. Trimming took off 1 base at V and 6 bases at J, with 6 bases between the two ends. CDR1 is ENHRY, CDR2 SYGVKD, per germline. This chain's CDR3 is CAISEWRKTQYF. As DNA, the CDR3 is TGTGCCATCAGTGAGTGGAGGAAGACCCAGTACTTC.

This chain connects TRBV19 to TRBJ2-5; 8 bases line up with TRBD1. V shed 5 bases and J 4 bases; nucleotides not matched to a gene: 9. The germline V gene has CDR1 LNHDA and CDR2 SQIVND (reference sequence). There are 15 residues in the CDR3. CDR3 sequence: CASSPIGQGRETQYF. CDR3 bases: TGTGCCAGTAGTCCCATCGGACAGGGTAGAGAGACCCAGTACTTC.

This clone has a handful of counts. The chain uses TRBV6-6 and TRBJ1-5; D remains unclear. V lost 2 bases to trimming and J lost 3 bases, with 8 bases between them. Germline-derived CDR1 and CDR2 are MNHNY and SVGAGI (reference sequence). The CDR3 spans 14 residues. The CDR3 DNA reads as TGTGCCAGCAGTTACGAGGCGGACAATCAGCCCCAGCATTTT. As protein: CASSYEADNQPQHF.

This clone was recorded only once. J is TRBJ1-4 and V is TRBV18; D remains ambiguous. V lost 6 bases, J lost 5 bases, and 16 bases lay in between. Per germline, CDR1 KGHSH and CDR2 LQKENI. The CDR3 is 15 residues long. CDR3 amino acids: CASSKLIGSNEKLFF. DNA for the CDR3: TGTGCCAGCTCCAAGCTAATCGGGTCAAATGAAAAACTGTTTTTT.

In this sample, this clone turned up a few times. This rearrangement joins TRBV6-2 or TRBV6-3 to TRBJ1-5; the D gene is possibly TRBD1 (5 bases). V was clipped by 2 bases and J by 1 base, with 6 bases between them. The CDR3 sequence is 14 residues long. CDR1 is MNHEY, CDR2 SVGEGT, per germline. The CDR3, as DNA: TGTGCCAGCAGTTACCCAGGGAGCAATCAGCCCCAGCATTTT. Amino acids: CASSYPGSNQPQHF.

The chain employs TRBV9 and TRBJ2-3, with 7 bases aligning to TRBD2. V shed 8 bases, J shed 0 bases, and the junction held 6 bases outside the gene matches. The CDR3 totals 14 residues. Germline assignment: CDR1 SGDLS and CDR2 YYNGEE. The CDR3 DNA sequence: TGTGCCAGTAATTACGGGGGGAGCACAGATACGCAGTATTTT. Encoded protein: CASNYGGSTDTQYF.

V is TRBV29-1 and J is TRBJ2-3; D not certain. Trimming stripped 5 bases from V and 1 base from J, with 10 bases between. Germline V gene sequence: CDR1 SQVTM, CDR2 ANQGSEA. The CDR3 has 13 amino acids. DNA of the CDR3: TGCAGCGTTTGCCAGGTTCGCACAGATACGCAGTATTTT. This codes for CSVCQVRTDTQYF.

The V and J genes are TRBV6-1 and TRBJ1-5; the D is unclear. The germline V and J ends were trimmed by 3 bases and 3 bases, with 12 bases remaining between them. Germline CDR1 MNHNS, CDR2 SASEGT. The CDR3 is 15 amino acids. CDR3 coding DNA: TGTGCCAGCAGTGAGGGCAGTTTTATCAATCAGCCCCAGCATTTT. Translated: CASSEGSFINQPQHF.

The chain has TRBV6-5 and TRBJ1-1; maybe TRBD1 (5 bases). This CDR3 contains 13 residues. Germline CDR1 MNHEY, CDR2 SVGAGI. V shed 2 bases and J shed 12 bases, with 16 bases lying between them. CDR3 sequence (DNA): TGTGCCAGCAGTTACCTGACGGGGGGGGGAACTTTCTTT. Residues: CASSYLTGGGTFF.